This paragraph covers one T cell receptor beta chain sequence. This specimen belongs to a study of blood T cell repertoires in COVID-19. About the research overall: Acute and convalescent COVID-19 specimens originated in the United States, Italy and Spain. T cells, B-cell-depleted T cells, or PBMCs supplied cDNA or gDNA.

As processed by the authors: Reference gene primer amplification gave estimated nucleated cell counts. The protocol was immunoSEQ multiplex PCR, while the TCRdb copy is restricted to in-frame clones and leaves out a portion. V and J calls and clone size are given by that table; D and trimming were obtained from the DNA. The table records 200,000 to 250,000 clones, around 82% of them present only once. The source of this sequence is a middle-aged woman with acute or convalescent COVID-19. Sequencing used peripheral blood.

Here the CDR3 DNA reads TGCGCCAGCAGCTTGGGCGGGCCTGAAGCTTTCTTT. Its translation: CASSLGGPEAFF. This chain uses TRBV5-1 with TRBJ1-1; no definite D call. The V gene's germline CDR1 is SGHRS and CDR2 YFSETQ. The CDR3 runs 12 residues. V dropped 0 bases and J dropped 6 bases, with 6 bases sitting between them.